Each of the 24 T cell receptor beta chains below was sequenced from the same sample in a study of blood T cell repertoires in COVID-19. Sequenced by immunoSEQ multiplex PCR; TCRdb stores in-frame clones only, minus some. The data show tens of thousands of clones, 88% seen once. Sequenced: peripheral blood. These receptors were taken from a human donor in a cohort sampled during active COVID-19.

The chain uses TRBV7-9 and TRBJ2-5; TRBD2 might be the D (5 bases). This CDR3 spans 15 amino acids. The V end lost 6 bases, the J end lost 0 bases, and 14 bases lay between the germline ends. Germline-derived CDR1 and CDR2 are SEHNR and FQNEAQ (reference sequence). In nucleotides, the CDR3 is TGTGCCAGCAGTTCCCCGCGAGGGTACCAAGAGACCCAGTACTTC. This translates into CASSSPRGYQETQYF.

The genes are TRBV28 and TRBJ2-1, with 11 bases fitting TRBD2. V shed 1 base, J shed 4 bases, and the junction held 0 bases outside the gene matches. CDR3 length: 15 residues. CDR1 is MDHEN and CDR2 is SYDVKM in the germline V gene. CDR3 region: CASSLLAGGYNEQFF. DNA for the CDR3: TGTGCCAGCAGTTTATTAGCGGGAGGGTACAATGAGCAGTTCTTC.

The gene calls are TRBV7-8 and TRBJ2-7, with 13 bases lining up with TRBD2. The germline CDR1 and CDR2 sequences are SGHVS and FQNEAQ. With 5 bases clipped from V and 4 bases from J, the junction kept 17 bases outside the gene matches. This CDR3 has 19 amino acids. The CDR3 DNA reads TGTGCCAGCAGCATTACTAGCGGGGGGGCTACGATGAAAGAATACGAGCAGTACTTC. Translating it yields CASSITSGGATMKEYEQYF. Looking up the rest from reference TRBV7-8 and TRBJ2-7 gives the full variable domain: GAGVSQSPRYKVAKRGQDVALRCDPISGHVSLFWYQQALGQGPEFLTYFQNEAQLDKSGLPSDRFFAERPEGSVSTLKIQRTQQEDSAVYLCASSITSGGATMKEYEQYFGPGTRLTVT.

The chain joins TRBV6-5 to TRBJ2-7; 8 positions match TRBD1. The CDR3 contains 13 residues. The trim removed 2 bases at V and 5 bases at J, leaving 2 bases unmatched. Germline lookup yields CDR1 MNHEY and CDR2 SVGAGI. The CDR3 coding sequence is TGTGCCAGCAGTTACGGACAGGGCCACGAGCAGTACTTC. Its translation: CASSYGQGHEQYF.

The chain combines TRBV13 with TRBJ2-7; TRBD1 is a possible D gene (6 bases). The CDR3 covers 16 residues. Per the germline V gene, CDR1 is PRHDT and CDR2 is FYEKMQ (reference sequence). The ends were cut back, 1 base at V and 6 bases at J, with 19 bases in the middle. CDR3 DNA sequence: TGTGCCAGCAGCTTAGACTTGGAGACCGAGACAGGCGAGCAGTACTTC. Translated: CASSLDLETETGEQYF.

This chain joins TRBV6-4 and TRBJ2-1; D may be TRBD2 (6 bases). This CDR3 has 15 residues. Trimming cost V 2 bases and J 5 bases, with 13 bases left between them. From germline, CDR1 is MRHNA and CDR2 SNTAGT. CDR3 coding DNA: TGTGCCAGCAGTGACGACGGAGGGCCTAACAATGAGCAGTTCTTC. Translated, it gives CASSDDGGPNNEQFF.

Comments on this clone: One junction end disagrees with the germline gene, perhaps due to a read error. V and J are TRBV6-1 and TRBJ1-1, with TRBD1 matching over 8 bases. The CDR3 runs to 15 residues. CDR1 MNHNS and CDR2 SASEGT come from the germline V gene. The CDR3 region is CASTEDRGTGTEAFF. DNA of the CDR3: TGTGCCAGCACTGAAGACAGGGGTACGGGCACTGAAGCTTTCTTT.

This sequence joins TRBV6-5 and TRBJ1-2; D possibly corresponds to TRBD1 (6 bases). The CDR3 covers 13 residues. Germline loops: CDR1 MNHEY, CDR2 SVGAGI. With 7 bases removed from V and 4 bases from J, the gap between germline ends came to 13 bases. The CDR3 sequence is CASKPGQLYGYTF. The DNA for the CDR3 is TGTGCCAGCAAACCCGGACAGCTCTATGGCTACACCTTC.

This clone was seen a handful of times. The gene calls are TRBV9 and TRBJ2-7, with a weak D call TRBD2 (6 bases). The germline gives CDR1 SGDLS, CDR2 YYNGEE. The CDR3 runs to 14 residues. Trimming cost V 0 bases and J 1 base, with 8 bases left between them. DNA for the CDR3: TGTGCCAGCAGCGTAGTGGCGGGGTCCTACGAGCAGTACTTC. Protein product: CASSVVAGSYEQYF.

The rearrangement links TRBV5-1 to TRBJ2-6, with 8 bases aligning to TRBD1. From germline, CDR1 is SGHRS and CDR2 YFSETQ. The CDR3 extends over 17 amino acids. After removal of 4 bases from V and 4 bases from J, the junction contained 10 bases not matched to a gene. DNA of the CDR3: TGCGCCAGCAGCAAGGACAGGGCCTCCGCGGGGGCCAACGTCCTGACTTTC. It yields the protein CASSKDRASAGANVLTF.

The gene calls are TRBV5-6 and TRBJ2-5; 12 positions agree with TRBD1. The CDR3 totals 15 residues. With 3 bases clipped from V and 6 bases from J, the junction kept 6 bases outside the gene matches. Germline assignment: CDR1 SGHDT and CDR2 YYEEEE. In DNA, the CDR3 is TGTGCCAGCAGCTCAGGGACAGGGGGCTTACAGACCCAGTACTTC. This codes for CASSSGTGGLQTQYF.

The chain is built from TRBV5-4 and TRBJ2-1; perhaps TRBD2 as D (5 bases). CDR3 length: 12 residues. Germline V gives CDR1 SGHNT, CDR2 YYREEE (reference sequence). Between the trimmed V and J ends, which lost 4 bases and 5 bases, there was a span of 7 bases. This chain's CDR3 is CASSPGDNEQFF. The CDR3 coding sequence is TGTGCCAGCAGCCCCGGGGACAATGAGCAGTTCTTC.

CDR3 sequence reads: CASSPSSSYNEQFF. CDR3 DNA sequence: TGTGCCAGCAGTCCTTCGAGCTCCTACAATGAGCAGTTCTTC. V and J are TRBV6-4 and TRBJ2-1, with D hard to call. Trimming cost V 5 bases and J 0 bases, with 8 bases left between them. The CDR3 has 14 residues. Germline V gene sequence: CDR1 MRHNA, CDR2 SNTAGT.

This chain links TRBV19 with TRBJ2-3, with 8 bases lining up with TRBD2. V lost 6 bases, J lost 3 bases, and 5 bases stayed unmatched. The CDR3 runs to 14 residues. CDR1 LNHDA and CDR2 SQIVND come from the germline V gene (reference sequence). The CDR3 bases are TGTGCCAGTAGGACGGGAGGGCCAACAGATACGCAGTATTTT. Its translation is CASRTGGPTDTQYF.

The V and J genes are TRBV4-2 and TRBJ1-2, with 7 bases identical to TRBD1. The CDR3 length is 17 residues. In germline, CDR1 is LGHNA, CDR2 YNFKEQ. V trimming: 0 bases; J trimming: 7 bases; junction bases outside the gene matches: 14. The CDR3, as DNA: TGTGCCAGCAGCCAAGATGTGGGCTACAGGGGTGGTCGTGGCTACACCTTC. As protein: CASSQDVGYRGGRGYTF.

This clone has just one count. The chain employs TRBV3-1 (or the pseudogene TRBV3-2) and TRBJ2-7; perhaps TRBD1 as D (6 bases). The germline V gene encodes CDR1 LGHDT and CDR2 YNNKEL (reference sequence). The CDR3 has 14 amino acids. V lost 3 bases, J lost 6 bases, and 15 bases lay in between. CDR3: CASSQTGPTSEQYF. For the CDR3, the DNA is TGTGCCAGCAGCCAGACAGGACCAACGTCCGAGCAGTACTTC.

The gene calls are TRBV5-5 and TRBJ2-7, with 12 bases identical to TRBD1. The CDR3 length is 15 residues. The V gene's germline CDR1 is SGHKS and CDR2 YYEKEE (reference sequence). V lost 2 bases to trimming and J lost 6 bases; unmatched junction nucleotides: 6. The CDR3 nucleotides are TGTGCCAGCAGCTTAGGGACAGGGGGCTATATCGAGCAGTACTTC. Translated, it gives CASSLGTGGYIEQYF.

The gene calls are TRBV7-8 and TRBJ1-1; D might be TRBD1 (5 bases). CDR3 length: 16 residues. In germline, CDR1 is SGHVS, CDR2 FQNEAQ. V shed 5 bases and J shed 6 bases, with 22 bases lying between them. The CDR3 sequence is CASSPGQGIKIAEAFF. In DNA form, the CDR3 reads TGTGCCAGCAGCCCTGGGCAGGGAATCAAGATTGCTGAAGCTTTCTTT.

The J gene is TRBJ2-1, the V gene TRBV11-2; 8 positions agree with TRBD2. V was clipped by 2 bases and J by 7 bases; unmatched bases: 7. Germline CDR1 SGHAT, CDR2 FQNNGV. The CDR3 is 15 residues long. CDR3 sequence: CASSLLGGGSNEQFF. In DNA form, the CDR3 reads TGTGCCAGCAGCTTATTGGGCGGGGGGAGTAATGAGCAGTTCTTC.

For this clone: At one end, the junction sequence differs from germline, possibly due to a read error. The chain has TRBV6-1 and TRBJ2-3, with 7 positions matching TRBD2. CDR1 and CDR2 from the germline V gene are MNHNS and SASEGT. This CDR3 is built from 15 residues. The CDR3, as DNA: TGTGCCAGCAGTGAAGCTCGCGGGAGCACAGATATGCAGTATTTT. Translating it yields CASSEARGSTDMQYF.

V and J are TRBV11-3 and TRBJ2-2; 11 nucleotides align to TRBD2. With V trimmed by 0 bases and J by 7 bases, 10 bases remained unmatched. The CDR3 totals 18 residues. Germline CDR1 reads SGHNT; CDR2 reads YENEEA. The DNA for the CDR3 is TGTGCCAGCAGCTTAGATGGAGGTAGCGGGGGGGCCAACGGGGAGCTGTTTTTT. It specifies CASSLDGGSGGANGELFF.

As for this clone: The DNA is left out, because the CDR3 cannot be placed on it with certainty; the CDR3 is given as TCRdb lists it. CDR3 sequence: CASSKDKFGTGANQPQHF. The gene calls are TRBV21-1 and TRBJ1-5; the table's D call, TRBD1, was not checked against the DNA. TRBV21-1 is noted as a pseudogene. The CDR3 numbers 18 amino acids, ends counted.

The chain carries TRBV6-5 and TRBJ2-7, with 9 bases identical to TRBD2. Germline V gene data show CDR1 as MNHEY and CDR2 as SVGAGI. This CDR3 region has 14 residues. V was clipped by 0 bases and J by 4 bases; unmatched bases: 1. In nucleotides, the CDR3 is TGTGCCAGCAGTTACTCTACTAGCGGGTACGAGCAGTACTTC. Protein sequence: CASSYSTSGYEQYF.

The J gene is TRBJ1-1, the V gene TRBV19; D may be TRBD1 (6 bases). With 3 bases removed from V and 4 bases from J, the gap between germline ends came to 12 bases. Germline CDR1 and CDR2: LNHDA and SQIVND (reference sequence). This CDR3 contains 14 residues. The CDR3 reads CASSMRGGATEAFF. CDR3 coding DNA: TGTGCCAGTAGTATGAGGGGGGGCGCCACTGAAGCTTTCTTT. Full variable domain (rest looked up from reference TRBV19 and TRBJ1-1): DGGITQSPKYLFRKEGQNVTLSCEQNLNHDAMYWYRQDPGQGLRLIYYSQIVNDFQKGDIAEGYSVSREKKESFPLTVTSAQKNPTAFYLCASSMRGGATEAFFGQGTRLTVV.